This T cell receptor (beta chain) was identified during a study of breast tumors, draining lymph nodes, adjacent tissues. Notes on the study in general: The data were judged consistent with most tumor T cells coming from lymph node and expanding in tumor. That most tumor T cells come from lymph nodes remained unproven.

The lymph nodes were axillary draining lymph nodes from breast cancer patients. Notes on this clonotype: No antigen is known for it. A read error is possible here, since a much larger clone lies one base away.

MiXCR, applied by TCRdb to the multiplex PCR reads, yields one record per CDR3 protein. The profile shows approximately 120,000 distinct CDR3 sequences, approximately 22% of them singletons. This clonotype was obtained from a female donor with breast cancer. Some clones in this sample may be carry-over from other donors' samples. Sequencing was carried out using axillary lymph node tissue.

Here the CDR3 reads CASKPGQGTDRQYF. DNA for the CDR3: TGTGCCAGCAAACCGGGACAGGGAACAGATAGGCAGTATTTT. The chain combines TRBV11-2 with TRBJ2-3; 9 bases are a match to TRBD1. CDR1 and CDR2 (germline): SGHAT, FQNNGV. CDR3 length: 14 residues.